These 5 T cell receptor beta chains share one sample of origin, sequenced in a study of blood T cell repertoires in COVID-19. Profiled with immunoSEQ multiplex PCR; TCRdb holds only in-frame clones, not every one. Here the sample spans just over 250,000 clones, more than 70% being singletons. The source material was peripheral blood. The receptors shown here come from a woman in her forties or fifties with acute or convalescent COVID-19.

This clone has only a few counts. CDR3 region: CATSDSQGRGQPQHF. The CDR3 DNA sequence: TGTGCCACCAGTGATTCACAGGGCCGGGGACAGCCCCAGCATTTT. V gene TRBV24-1 combines with J gene TRBJ1-5, with D perhaps TRBD1 (6 bases). This CDR3 has 15 residues. Trimming shortened V by 2 bases and J by 7 bases, and 14 bases separated the two germline ends. Germline V gene data show CDR1 as KGHDR and CDR2 as SFDVKD.

The CDR3 loop is CASSPNHRGTEAFF. In DNA form, the CDR3 reads TGCGCCAGCAGCCCGAATCACCGGGGCACTGAAGCTTTCTTT. This chain connects TRBV5-1 to TRBJ1-1, with D hard to call. The V gene's germline CDR1 is SGHRS and CDR2 YFSETQ. V shed 4 bases and J shed 4 bases, with 14 bases lying between them. The CDR3 is 14 residues long. The whole variable domain, remainder taken from reference TRBV5-1 and TRBJ1-1, is KAGVTQTPRYLIKTRGQQVTLSCSPISGHRSVSWYQQTPGQGLQFLFEYFSETQRNKGNFPGRFSGRQFSNSRSEMNVSTLELGDSALYLCASSPNHRGTEAFFGQGTRLTVV.

The DNA of the CDR3 is TGCAGTGCTAGTATTCCTAGCGGGAGCGACGAGCAGTACTTC. It codes for CSASIPSGSDEQYF. The genes are TRBV20-1 and TRBJ2-7; 10 nucleotides agree with TRBD2. Trimming cost V 3 bases and J 5 bases; bases outside gene matches: 7. CDR1 is DFQATT and CDR2 is SNEGSKA in the germline V gene (reference sequence). CDR3 length equals 14 residues.

In DNA form, the CDR3 reads TGCGCCAGCAGCTTCGGACTAGCGGGAGGGCCGCAGGGCGGGGAGCTGTTTTTT. The encoded protein is CASSFGLAGGPQGGELFF. This sequence joins TRBV5-1 and TRBJ2-2, with TRBD2 identical over 15 bases. Germline CDR1 is SGHRS and CDR2 is YFSETQ. V was pared by 2 bases and J by 7 bases, with 9 bases of the junction left unmatched. The CDR3 consists of 18 residues.

The chain has TRBV9 and TRBJ2-3, with TRBD1 as a possible D gene (5 bases). The germline V gene has CDR1 SGDLS and CDR2 YYNGEE. The CDR3 has 16 residues. V dropped 0 bases and J dropped 6 bases, with 17 bases sitting between them. In DNA form, the CDR3 reads TGTGCCAGCAGCGTAGGGGGCGTCCCGGGTCAGGATACGCAGTATTTT. Its translation is CASSVGGVPGQDTQYF. The complete variable domain, with remaining parts taken from reference TRBV9 and TRBJ2-3, reads DSGVTQTPKHLITATGQRVTLRCSPRSGDLSVYWYQQSLDQGLQFLIQYYNGEERAKGNILERFSAQQFPDLHSELNLSSLELGDSALYFCASSVGGVPGQDTQYFGPGTRLTVL.